This T cell receptor beta chain stems from a study of T cell responses to AZD1222 COVID-19 vaccine. The overall study: Pooled in the analysis were second doses at about 4 or about 12 weeks. Findings of the study overall: The donors showed a predominance of white British ancestry and of females, with possible underestimation of clonal diversity. Across the whole spike, CD4 TCRs peaked at regions 160-218 and 743-854. Spike-specific TCR breadth and depth both grew after two AZD1222 doses.

Germline CDR1 SNHLY, CDR2 FYNNEI. This CDR3 region has 12 residues. V lost 10 bases to trimming and J lost 6 bases, with 16 bases between them. This clone showed up just once. The antigen is undetermined. The protocol was immunoSEQ multiplex PCR, while the TCRdb copy is restricted to in-frame clones and leaves out a portion. The sample includes 130,000 to 150,000 clones, 85% to 90% of them seen just once. The sequences come from peripheral blood, collected on day 0 of AZD1222 vaccination. V usage is TRBV2 and J usage is TRBJ2-7; no reliable D call. The source of this sequence is an adult in good health. The CDR3 loop is CAKKDQSPEQYF. CDR3 coding DNA: TGTGCCAAAAAGGACCAGAGCCCCGAGCAGTACTTC.